The clone carrying this TCR beta chain was detected many times. Its matching antigen is unknown. Trimming took 5 bases from V and 8 from J; bases not matched to a gene: 9. CDR1 is SGHDN and CDR2 is FVKESK in the germline V gene. The CDR3 extends over 15 amino acids. The sample belongs to a study of regulatory T cells in long-lasting Graves disease. Broader study findings: Relative to new patients (under 1,000), persistent patients exhibited greater sharing of public clonotypes (around 2,700).

Time point noted: newly diagnosed GD, antithyroid drugs for less than 3 months. TCR sequences were obtained from RNA taken from PBMCs. An endocrinology department in Xi'an, China, recruited the patients. Building the TCR beta libraries relied on iRepertoire HTBI primers, and CDR3 regions underwent Arm-PCR. Original methodology: Throughout the samples, researchers identified some 62 TRBV and about 15 TRBJ segments. TCRdb re-called the multiplex PCR reads with MiXCR, one entry per CDR3 protein. These V and J calls derive from TCRdb rather than the authors' analysis. The data show 200,000 to 250,000 distinct CDR3 sequences, approximately 19% seen once. This sample was also put to use in a study of T cells in Graves' hyperthyroidism and ophthalmopathy. From that paper: Patients counted as stable if ophthalmopathy did not develop within 18 months.

The origin of this receptor is a woman aged 30 to 39 with Graves disease. The chain employs TRBV14 and TRBJ1-4; 9 nucleotides match TRBD1. Sequencing was performed on peripheral blood mononuclear cells (PBMCs), taken at new diagnosis, from a patient treated with antithyroid drugs. CDR3 DNA sequence: TGTGCCAGCAGCGTTCGGGGACAGGGCATGGAAAAACTGTTTTTT. Protein product: CASSVRGQGMEKLFF.